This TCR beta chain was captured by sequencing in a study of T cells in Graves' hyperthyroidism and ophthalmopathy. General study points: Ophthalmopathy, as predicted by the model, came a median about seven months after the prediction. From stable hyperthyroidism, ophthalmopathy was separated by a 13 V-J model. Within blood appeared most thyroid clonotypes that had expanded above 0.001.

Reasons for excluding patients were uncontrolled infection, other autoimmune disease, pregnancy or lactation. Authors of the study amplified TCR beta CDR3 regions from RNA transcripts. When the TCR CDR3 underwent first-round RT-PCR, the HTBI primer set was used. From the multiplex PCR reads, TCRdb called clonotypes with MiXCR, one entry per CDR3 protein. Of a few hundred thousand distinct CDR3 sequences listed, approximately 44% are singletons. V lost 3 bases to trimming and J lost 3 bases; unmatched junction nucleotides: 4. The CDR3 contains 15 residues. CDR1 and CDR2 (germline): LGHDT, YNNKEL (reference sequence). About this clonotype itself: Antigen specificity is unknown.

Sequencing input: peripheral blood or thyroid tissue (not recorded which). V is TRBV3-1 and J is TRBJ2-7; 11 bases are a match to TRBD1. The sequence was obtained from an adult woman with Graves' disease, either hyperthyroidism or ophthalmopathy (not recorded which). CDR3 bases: TGTGCCAGCAGCCAGGACAGGGGGCGAGGCTACGAGCAGTACTTC. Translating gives CASSQDRGRGYEQYF.